These T cell receptor beta chains were read from a single sample in a study of CD8+ T cells in alopecia areata. TCRdb's table, derived via immunoSEQ multiplex PCR, lists solely in-frame clones and lacks some. The sample includes about 97,000 clones, roughly two fifths of them seen just once. Source material: CD4+ T cells sorted from blood. The source is a human donor with alopecia areata. Both conserved end residues are part of each CDR3. A D gene is named only where the DNA matches it firmly. Clone size is not always given. Where it is, it says once, few, many or a class for expanded clones.

J gene: TRBJ2-7
clone size: few
V gene: TRBV5-4
D gene: NA
CDR3 protein: CASSLAGAGSYEQYF
CDR3 DNA: TGTGCCAGCAGCTTGGCGGGGGCAGGGTCCTACGAGCAGTACTTC

J gene: TRBJ1-6
clone size: NA
V gene: TRBV27
D gene: NA
CDR3 protein: CASRRRDRGSPLHF
CDR3 DNA: TGTGCCAGCAGGCGCCGGGACCGCGGGTCACCCCTCCACTTT

J gene: TRBJ1-1
clone size: few
V gene: TRBV5-4
D gene: NA
CDR3 protein: CASSLREGGPEAFF
CDR3 DNA: TGTGCCAGCAGCTTGAGGGAAGGAGGACCTGAAGCTTTCTTT

J gene: TRBJ2-3
clone size: NA
V gene: TRBV27
D gene: NA
CDR3 protein: CASSWGRITDTQYF
CDR3 DNA: TGTGCCAGCAGTTGGGGCAGAATCACAGATACGCAGTATTTT

J gene: TRBJ1-4
clone size: few
V gene: TRBV28
D gene: NA
CDR3 protein: CASSSTRKLFF
CDR3 DNA: TGTGCCAGCAGTTCAACGCGGAAACTGTTTTTT

J gene: TRBJ1-2
clone size: NA
V gene: TRBV29-1
D gene: TRBD1
CDR3 protein: CSGGDRSSYGYTF
CDR3 DNA: TGCAGCGGGGGGGACAGGTCCTCCTATGGCTACACCTTC

J gene: TRBJ1-1
clone size: few
V gene: TRBV7-2
D gene: NA
CDR3 protein: CASTSPSLYSEAFF
CDR3 DNA: TGTGCCAGCACATCACCGAGTCTCTATTCCGAAGCTTTCTTT

J gene: TRBJ2-1
clone size: few
V gene: TRBV7-9
D gene: NA
CDR3 protein: CASSLDAGPYNEQFF
CDR3 DNA: TGTGCCAGCAGCTTAGATGCGGGCCCCTACAATGAGCAGTTCTTC

J gene: TRBJ2-7
clone size: few
V gene: TRBV18
D gene: NA
CDR3 protein: CASSPPLTGNEQYF
CDR3 DNA: TGTGCCAGCTCACCACCGCTAACAGGGAACGAGCAGTACTTC

J gene: TRBJ1-6
clone size: NA
V gene: TRBV7-3
D gene: NA
CDR3 protein: CASSYGQSSPLHF
CDR3 DNA: TGTGCCAGCAGCTACGGACAGTCTTCACCCCTCCACTTT

J gene: TRBJ1-2
clone size: NA
V gene: TRBV6-5
D gene: NA
CDR3 protein: CASSFDRLQNGYTF
CDR3 DNA: TGTGCCAGCAGTTTCGACAGGTTGCAAAATGGCTACACCTTC

J gene: TRBJ2-5
clone size: NA
V gene: TRBV20-1
D gene: NA
CDR3 protein: CSVFGETQYF
CDR3 DNA: TGCAGTGTTTTCGGAGAGACCCAGTACTTC

J gene: TRBJ1-2
clone size: NA
V gene: TRBV29-1
D gene: TRBD1
CDR3 protein: CSVGAGGASGYTF
CDR3 DNA: TGCAGCGTTGGGGCAGGGGGCGCGTCCGGCTACACCTTC

J gene: TRBJ1-5
clone size: few
V gene: TRBV28
D gene: NA
CDR3 protein: CASREPHQPQHF
CDR3 DNA: TGTGCCAGCAGGGAACCTCATCAGCCCCAGCATTTT

J gene: TRBJ1-2
clone size: few
V gene: TRBV7-9
D gene: TRBD1
CDR3 protein: CASSFYGRGVVGYTF
CDR3 DNA: TGTGCCAGCAGCTTCTATGGCAGGGGGGTTGTTGGCTACACCTTC

J gene: TRBJ2-3
clone size: few
V gene: TRBV7-9
D gene: NA
CDR3 protein: CASSLAGGTDTQYF
CDR3 DNA: TGTGCCAGCAGCTTAGCTGGAGGAACAGATACGCAGTATTTT

J gene: TRBJ2-5
clone size: NA
V gene: TRBV30
D gene: NA
CDR3 protein: CAWSATGGWETQYF
CDR3 DNA: TGTGCCTGGAGTGCTACGGGGGGCTGGGAGACCCAGTACTTC

J gene: TRBJ1-2
clone size: NA
V gene: TRBV27
D gene: TRBD1
CDR3 protein: CASSYTTGESYGYTF
CDR3 DNA: TGTGCCAGCAGTTATACGACAGGGGAGAGCTATGGCTACACCTTC

J gene: TRBJ2-4
clone size: NA
V gene: TRBV5-1
D gene: NA
CDR3 protein: CASELLHDSLAKNIQYF
CDR3 DNA: TGCGCCAGCGAACTACTTCATGATTCTCTAGCCAAAAACATTCAGTACTTC

J gene: TRBJ2-1
clone size: few
V gene: TRBV28
D gene: NA
CDR3 protein: CATQSAGEVNEQFF
CDR3 DNA: TGTGCCACTCAATCGGCAGGGGAGGTCAATGAGCAGTTCTTC

J gene: TRBJ1-5
clone size: few
V gene: TRBV30
D gene: NA
CDR3 protein: CASQGPGTSQPQHF
CDR3 DNA: TGTGCCTCGCAGGGCCCCGGAACTAGTCAGCCCCAGCATTTT

J gene: TRBJ1-1
clone size: few
V gene: TRBV30
D gene: NA
CDR3 protein: CAWSASTGRAFF
CDR3 DNA: TGTGCCTGGAGTGCATCAACAGGGAGGGCTTTCTTT

J gene: TRBJ2-3
clone size: NA
V gene: TRBV27
D gene: NA
CDR3 protein: CASSPIRGPDTQYF
CDR3 DNA: TGTGCCAGCAGTCCAATCAGGGGTCCGGATACGCAGTATTTT

J gene: TRBJ2-2
clone size: NA
V gene: TRBV28
D gene: NA
CDR3 protein: CASSLHKPENTGELFF
CDR3 DNA: TGTGCCAGCAGTTTACACAAGCCGGAGAACACCGGGGAGCTGTTTTTT

J gene: TRBJ2-3
clone size: few
V gene: TRBV5-1
D gene: NA
CDR3 protein: CASSLTGLGPDTQYF
CDR3 DNA: TGCGCCAGCAGCTTGACTGGGCTTGGACCAGATACGCAGTATTTT

J gene: TRBJ1-5
clone size: NA
V gene: TRBV19
D gene: TRBD1
CDR3 protein: CASTPPGDRGRQPQHF
CDR3 DNA: TGTGCCAGTACCCCGCCCGGGGACAGGGGGCGACAGCCCCAGCATTTT

J gene: TRBJ2-7
clone size: NA
V gene: TRBV30
D gene: TRBD2
CDR3 protein: CAWSVGGGARYEQYF
CDR3 DNA: TGTGCCTGGAGTGTTGGCGGGGGGGCTCGCTACGAGCAGTACTTC

J gene: TRBJ1-1
clone size: few
V gene: TRBV29-1
D gene: TRBD1
CDR3 protein: CSVEDRRSTEAFF
CDR3 DNA: TGCAGCGTTGAGGACAGGCGGTCCACTGAAGCTTTCTTT

J gene: TRBJ2-1
clone size: few
V gene: TRBV7-8
D gene: NA
CDR3 protein: CASSFSGVVNEQFF
CDR3 DNA: TGTGCCAGCAGCTTCTCGGGAGTTGTCAATGAGCAGTTCTTC